This T cell receptor (beta chain) was recorded in a study of blood T cell repertoires in COVID-19. The germline gives CDR1 MDHEN, CDR2 SYDVKM. This CDR3 is built from 13 residues. V was clipped by 8 bases and J by 4 bases, with 13 bases between them. Sequenced by immunoSEQ multiplex PCR; TCRdb stores in-frame clones only, minus some. The data show fewer than 350,000 clones, more than 70% seen once. The sample comprised PBMCs or T cells enriched from blood (not recorded which). The sequence was obtained from a woman aged 25 to 45 who had been exposed to COVID-19. This sequence joins TRBV28 and TRBJ2-3, with D hard to call. The CDR3 region has the DNA TGTGCCAGCGGAGCTGCACGGTCAGATACGCAGTATTTT. Encoded protein: CASGAARSDTQYF.